This TCR beta chain was captured by sequencing in a study of beta chain features in type 1 diabetes. What was sequenced were expressed TCRB transcripts, since all of the isolated RNA had been reverse transcribed. Sequenced by immunoSEQ multiplex PCR; TCRdb stores in-frame clones only, minus some. The table records under 300,000 clones, about 24% of them present only once. About this clone: The antigen remains unidentified.

The study's findings and limits: There was a moderate but significant shortening of TCRB CDR3s in all four CD4+ subsets of Type 1 diabetes patients. Patients with type 1 diabetes showed fewer VDJ junction insertions and more deletions. Among patients, naive, central memory and Treg TCRB repertoires appeared more similar than among healthy donors. PCR may have favored shorter templates equally in patients and controls. The study left unresolved whether HLA type influences TCRB rearrangement.

CDR3 size: 16 residues. V trimming: 6 bases; J trimming: 5 bases; junction bases outside the gene matches: 8. Germline CDR1 and CDR2: SEHNR and FQNEAQ (reference sequence). The source of this sequence is a woman aged 25 to 39 with type 1 diabetes. Specimen: naive CD4+ T cells from blood. The chain employs TRBV7-9 and TRBJ2-5; 14 bases agree with TRBD2. The CDR3 nucleotides read TGTGCCAGCAGACGAGGGGGACTAGCGGGAGAGGAGACCCAGTACTTC. Translated: CASRRGGLAGEETQYF. The full variable domain, its missing parts supplied by reference TRBV7-9 and TRBJ2-5, is DTGVSQNPRHKITKRGQNVTFRCDPISEHNRLYWYRQTLGQGPEFLTYFQNEAQLEKSRLLSDRFSAERPKGSFSTLEIQRTEQGDSAMYLCASRRGGLAGEETQYFGPGTRLLVL.